This note documents a single T cell receptor beta chain sequence. Its antigen is currently not known. No base-level quality is on record; no much larger clone is a single base apart. This specimen belongs to a study of T-cell reconstitution after alpha-beta-depleted transplantation in children (dated by TCRdb to about 2016). Turning to the overall study: The study quantitatively tracked T-cell immune reconstitution after TCRalphabeta/CD19-depleted allogeneic hematopoietic cell transplantation in children using TCR repertoire profiling.

The label giving this sample's treatment or condition can be read as: allogeneic hematopoietic cell transplantation with graft depleted of TCRalphabeta T cells and CD19 B cells. The transplant recipients were children given TCRalphabeta/CD19-depleted allogeneic hematopoietic cell grafts. CDR1 and CDR2, looked up from the germline V gene (reference sequence), are MNHEY and SMNVEV. V sheds 3 bases and J sheds 4 bases, leaving 18 bases between their ends. The CDR3 runs 16 amino acids, cysteine and phenylalanine included. Of all the DNA, just the CDR3 is kept, 48 bases in frame from base 1. The library relied on PCR. The sequencer listed for this sample is Illumina HiSeq 2500. TCR libraries were prepared with molecular barcoding, using unique molecular identifiers to normalize TCRbeta repertoire quantification. TCRdb reprocessed the public reads (quality trimming at Q25 with fastp, clone calling with MiXCR) and kept in-frame beta chains. One record per CDR3 amino acid sequence lists the most common genes and DNA. The sample table records approximately 350,000 distinct CDR3 sequences; around 16% of these occur just once. The biggest ten clones account for roughly 40% of the sample.

The paper's findings and limits, for the study overall: Hyperexpanded clone frequencies declined over subsequent months; after one year, T-cell counts and TCRbeta diversity were mostly attributed to newly produced T cells. The apparently early recovery of alphabetaT-cell counts about two months after transplant reportedly depended on only several hundred rapidly expanded clones that came from non-depleted graft cells. In some patients, the high TCRbeta diversity seen at day 60 was put down to recipient T cells and intrathymic progenitors that had survived conditioning.

This material consisted of PBMCs, mostly from graft donor cells, taken 360 days after TCRalphabeta/CD19-depleted stem cell transplant. The rearranged segments are TRBV27 and TRBJ1-1; the D gene remains uncertain. This TCR was sampled from a male patient aged 2 to 10 who had a stem cell transplant for acute lymphoblastic leukemia, so the T cells may come from the graft donor. CDR3 region: CASSFREPGMGTEAFF. The DNA sequence is as follows: TGTGCCAGCAGTTTTAGGGAACCCGGGATGGGCACTGAAGCTTTCTTT.